The text below deals with one TCR beta chain. This clone was detected only a few times. Its antigen remains undetermined. The record has no base qualities; no much larger clone is one base away. The data were obtained in a study of T cell responses to AZD1222 COVID-19 vaccine (dated by TCRdb to the early 2020s). Looking at the study overall: A total of approximately 240 trial participants underwent TCR sequencing, of whom nearly 210 had received two doses of AZD1222 and around 25 had received two doses of the MenACWY control vaccine. Trial participants were enrolled by age into 18-55, 56-69 and 70-plus year subgroups, with 148, 28 and 57 TCR-sequenced participants respectively. General study outcomes and caveats: Only a handful of AZD1222 recipients were SARS-CoV-2 seropositive at baseline, limiting conclusions about previously exposed vaccinees. Reportedly, almost half of the unique spike-specific TCRs recognized epitopes lying outside the regions that are mutated in the B.1.351 and B.1.1.7 variants. The whole spike protein was spanned by vaccine-associated CD4 TCRs, and dominant responses were seen in regions 160-218 and 743-854. In the small 56-69-year group, the increase in depth fell short of significance, most likely because of low power. Because no day 14 peak-response samples were available, repertoires were characterized only after the peak T cell response. Participants were mostly white British and included more females than males, and it was suggested by the authors that clonal diversity may have been underestimated. After two AZD1222 doses, spike-specific TCR breadth and depth were significantly higher than at day 0 and than in MenACWY recipients.

The intended sense of this specimen's time point label: baseline before first vaccination. The intended sense of this specimen's treatment or condition label: meningococcal conjugate vaccine given as trial control. The vaccinee samples were drawn from two UK trials, COV001 and COV002, one of which was a single-blind randomized controlled phase 2/3 trial testing AZD1222 (ChAdOx1 nCoV-19) in healthy adults. For TCRbeta chain sequencing, PBMC samples from trial participants were taken at day 0 and at day 28 after the second dose. The CDR3 regions of human TCRbeta chains were analyzed by immunosequencing. Per the source publication's procedure: Repertoire TCRs were matched against a reference library of SARS-CoV-2-specific TCRs generated with the MIRA antigen-specificity platform. Breadth meant the fraction of unique TCRs that were SARS-CoV-2-associated, whereas depth meant the fraction of total T cells that were SARS-CoV-2-associated. Using the MIRA data, each spike-specific TCR was assigned both to the spike region to which the TCR was reactive and to a CD4 or CD8 class. Log10-transformed breadth and depth values were compared by one-way ANOVA with Sidak's multiple comparisons tests. Drawn from immuneACCESS, this table holds only the in-frame rearrangements with V and J called that TCRdb kept. Clones are partly lost; checked studies trace under half to an unresolved V gene and leave the rest unexplained. V, J and clone size are taken as reported in that table, and D and trimming were inferred from the DNA itself. This sample holds about 90,000 clones; around 91% were observed only once. Less than 5.5% of the sample comes from the top ten.

The sequence was collected from an adult in good health. The material sequenced was peripheral blood, taken on day 0 of MenACWY control vaccination.

Here is the DNA: TGTGCCAGCAGCCCCCCAGGGGGGTGGAACACTGAAGCTTTCTTT. Its protein is CASSPPGGWNTEAFF. The sequence links TRBV5-8 to TRBJ1-1, with 7 junctional bases fitting TRBD1. The V end gives up 4 bases and the J end 1 base, leaving 7 bases in the junction not matched to a gene. From its cysteine to its phenylalanine, the CDR3 spans 15 amino acids. Here the CDR3 DNA is all that survives: 45 bases in frame from base 1. The germline V gene specifies SGHTS as CDR1 and YDEGEE as CDR2.